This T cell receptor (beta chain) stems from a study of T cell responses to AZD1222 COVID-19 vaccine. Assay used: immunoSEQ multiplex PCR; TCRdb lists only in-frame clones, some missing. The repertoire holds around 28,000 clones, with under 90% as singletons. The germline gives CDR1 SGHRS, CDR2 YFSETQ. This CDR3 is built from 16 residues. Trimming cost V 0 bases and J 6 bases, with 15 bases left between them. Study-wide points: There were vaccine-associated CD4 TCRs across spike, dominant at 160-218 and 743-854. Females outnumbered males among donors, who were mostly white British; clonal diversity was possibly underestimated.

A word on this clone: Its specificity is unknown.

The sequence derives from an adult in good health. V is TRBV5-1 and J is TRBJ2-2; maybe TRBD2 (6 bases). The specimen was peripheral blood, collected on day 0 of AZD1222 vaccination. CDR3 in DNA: TGCGCCAGCAGCTTGGCAGGGCAGGGAGGTGCCGGGGAGCTGTTTTTT. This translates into CASSLAGQGGAGELFF.